The next 5 T cell receptor beta chains were all read from a single sample in a study of shared clonotypes between healthy human individuals. Method: immunoSEQ multiplex PCR; TCRdb's copy keeps in-frame clones and lacks some. Of about 480,000 clones in the sample, around 79% were seen once. Input material: PBMCs. The receptor source for this set is a woman aged 40 to 50 in good health. Some clones in this sample may be carry-over from other donors' samples.

The chain carries TRBV5-1 and TRBJ2-7; D is unclear. The CDR3 spans 14 residues. Germline CDR1 reads SGHRS; CDR2 reads YFSETQ. V gave up 0 bases and J gave up 0 bases, with 7 bases separating them. The CDR3 sequence: CASSLEVGSYEQYF. Written as DNA, the CDR3 is TGCGCCAGCAGCTTGGAAGTAGGCTCCTACGAGCAGTACTTC. Looking up the rest from reference TRBV5-1 and TRBJ2-7 gives the full variable domain: KAGVTQTPRYLIKTRGQQVTLSCSPISGHRSVSWYQQTPGQGLQFLFEYFSETQRNKGNFPGRFSGRQFSNSRSEMNVSTLELGDSALYLCASSLEVGSYEQYFGPGTRLTVT.

This sequence joins TRBV6-1 and TRBJ2-7; maybe TRBD2 (5 bases). CDR1 and CDR2 from the germline V gene are MNHNS and SASEGT. CDR3 length: 19 residues. V was pared by 4 bases and J by 2 bases, with 27 bases between. The CDR3 nucleotides read TGTGCCAGCAGTGCCAGCAGGAGGAGCAGCACTTGGGAACCCTACGAGCAGTACTTC. It is translated as CASSASRRSSTWEPYEQYF.

V gene TRBV13 combines with J gene TRBJ2-5; TRBD2 might be the D (6 bases). The germline gives CDR1 PRHDT, CDR2 FYEKMQ (reference sequence). The CDR3 runs 14 residues. V dropped 6 bases and J dropped 6 bases, with 17 bases sitting between them. CDR3 sequence (DNA): TGTGCCAGCAGACTAGCACTAGTTGGAAAGACCCAGTACTTC. Translated, it gives CASRLALVGKTQYF.

This clone was counted between two and nine times. The chain couples TRBV5-1 to TRBJ2-1; 11 bases are a match to TRBD1. Germline V gene data show CDR1 as SGHRS and CDR2 as YFSETQ. CDR3 length equals 16 residues. V dropped 2 bases and J dropped 8; count of bases not matched to a gene: 9. As DNA, the CDR3 is TGCGCCAGCAGCTTTAACGGACAGGGGGCTGTCGATGAGCAGTTCTTC. It codes for CASSFNGQGAVDEQFF.

The table lists this clone with a count of one. This rearrangement joins TRBV12-5 to TRBJ2-7, with no clear D. V was trimmed by 2 bases and J by 10 bases, leaving 9 bases between them. This CDR3 region has 11 residues. Germline CDR1 and CDR2: LGHNT and FRNRAP. CDR3 loop: CASGLYKNQYF. CDR3 sequence (DNA): TGTGCTAGTGGTTTGTACAAGAATCAGTACTTC.